This paragraph reports one T cell receptor beta chain. The sample originates from a study of cytomegalovirus exposure and HLA in healthy donors. CDR1 MDHEN and CDR2 SYDVKM come from the germline V gene. CDR3 size: 14 residues. With V trimmed by 5 bases and J by 7 bases, 7 bases remained unmatched. Amplification used 60 Vbeta primers and 13 Jbeta primers. Profiled with immunoSEQ multiplex PCR; TCRdb holds only in-frame clones, not every one. Altogether about 120,000 clones are present, around 77% being singletons, with the ten largest covering roughly 9.8%. Sequencing was done on a sample of PBMCs. The sequence came from a man in his forties in good health and CMV-seropositive. V usage is TRBV28 and J usage is TRBJ2-3; 9 positions agree with TRBD2. CDR3: CASSLAGGPYTQYF. In nucleotides, the CDR3 is TGTGCCAGCAGTCTCGCGGGGGGGCCGTATACGCAGTATTTT.